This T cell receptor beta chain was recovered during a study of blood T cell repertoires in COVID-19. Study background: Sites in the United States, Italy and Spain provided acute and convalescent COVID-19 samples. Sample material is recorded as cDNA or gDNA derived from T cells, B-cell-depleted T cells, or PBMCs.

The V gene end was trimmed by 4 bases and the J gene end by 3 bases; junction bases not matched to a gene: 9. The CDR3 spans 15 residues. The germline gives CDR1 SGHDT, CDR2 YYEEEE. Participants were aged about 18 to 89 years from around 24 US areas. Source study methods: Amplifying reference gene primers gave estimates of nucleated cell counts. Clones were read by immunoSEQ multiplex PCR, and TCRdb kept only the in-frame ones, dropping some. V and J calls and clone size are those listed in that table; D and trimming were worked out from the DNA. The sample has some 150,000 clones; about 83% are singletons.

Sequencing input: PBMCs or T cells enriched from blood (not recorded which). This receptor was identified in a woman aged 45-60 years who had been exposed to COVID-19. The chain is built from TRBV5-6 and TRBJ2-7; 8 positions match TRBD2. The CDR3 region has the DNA TGTGCCAGCAGCCTGGGGGCGGGAGGCCTCTACGAGCAGTACTTC. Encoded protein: CASSLGAGGLYEQYF.